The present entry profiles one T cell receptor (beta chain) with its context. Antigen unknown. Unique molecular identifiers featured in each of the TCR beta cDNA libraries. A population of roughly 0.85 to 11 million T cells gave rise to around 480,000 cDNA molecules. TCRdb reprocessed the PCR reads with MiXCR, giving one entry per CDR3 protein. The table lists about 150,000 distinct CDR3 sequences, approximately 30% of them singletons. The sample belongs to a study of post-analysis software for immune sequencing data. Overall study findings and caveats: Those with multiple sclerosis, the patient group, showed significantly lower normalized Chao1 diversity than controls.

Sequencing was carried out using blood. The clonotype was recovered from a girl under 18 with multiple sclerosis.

This chain's CDR3 is CSSRVHDRGNEQYF. CDR3 bases: TGCAGCTCCCGGGTCCATGACAGGGGCAACGAGCAGTACTTC. The gene calls are TRBV20-1 and TRBJ2-7; 8 positions agree with TRBD1. The germline gives CDR1 DFQATT, CDR2 SNEGSKA (reference sequence). This CDR3 region has 14 residues.